This T cell receptor (beta chain) was found in a study of cytomegalovirus exposure and HLA in healthy donors. In regard to this clone: Its antigen is not identified.

PCR employed 60 Vbeta and 13 Jbeta primers. Measured with immunoSEQ multiplex PCR; TCRdb has only the in-frame clones, and not every one. The table has 150,000 or so clones, 75% to 80% seen once; the top ten hold less than 3.5%. Germline CDR1 reads MNHEY; CDR2 reads SMNVEV (reference sequence). The CDR3 sequence is 14 residues long. The ends were cut back, 6 bases at V and 1 base at J, with 11 bases in the middle. Study results and limitations: In a later analysis, HLA-associated beta chains showed higher expansion and lower generation probabilities than comparable chains. Follow-up analysis found HLA locus-dependent TCR association rates, highest for DRB1 and lowest for HLA-C.

Material for sequencing was PBMCs. The chain combines TRBV27 with TRBJ2-3; D remains ambiguous. This receptor was taken from a man aged 40-49 years in good health and CMV-seropositive. The chain's CDR3 is CASSHLPGTDTQYF. Here the CDR3 DNA reads TGTGCCAGCAGCCATCTTCCGGGCACAGATACGCAGTATTTT.